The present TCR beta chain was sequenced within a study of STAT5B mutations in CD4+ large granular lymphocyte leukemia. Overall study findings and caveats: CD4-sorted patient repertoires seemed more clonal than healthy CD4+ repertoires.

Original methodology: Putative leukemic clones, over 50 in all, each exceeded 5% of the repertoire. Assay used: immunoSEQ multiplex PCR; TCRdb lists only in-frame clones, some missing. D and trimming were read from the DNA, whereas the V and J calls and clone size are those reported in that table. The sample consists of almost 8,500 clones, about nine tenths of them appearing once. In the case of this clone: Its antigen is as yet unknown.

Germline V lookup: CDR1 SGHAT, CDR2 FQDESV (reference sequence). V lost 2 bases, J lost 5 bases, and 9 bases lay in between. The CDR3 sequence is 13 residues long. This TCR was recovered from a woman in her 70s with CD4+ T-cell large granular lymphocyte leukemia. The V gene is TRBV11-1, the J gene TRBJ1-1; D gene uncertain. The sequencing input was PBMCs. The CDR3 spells CASSLTEKTEAFF. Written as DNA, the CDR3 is TGTGCCAGCAGCTTAACCGAGAAGACTGAAGCTTTCTTT. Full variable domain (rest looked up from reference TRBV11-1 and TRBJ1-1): EAEVAQSPRYKITEKSQAVAFWCDPISGHATLYWYRQILGQGPELLVQFQDESVVDDSQLPKDRFSAERLKGVDSTLKIQPAELGDSAMYLCASSLTEKTEAFFGQGTRLTVV.